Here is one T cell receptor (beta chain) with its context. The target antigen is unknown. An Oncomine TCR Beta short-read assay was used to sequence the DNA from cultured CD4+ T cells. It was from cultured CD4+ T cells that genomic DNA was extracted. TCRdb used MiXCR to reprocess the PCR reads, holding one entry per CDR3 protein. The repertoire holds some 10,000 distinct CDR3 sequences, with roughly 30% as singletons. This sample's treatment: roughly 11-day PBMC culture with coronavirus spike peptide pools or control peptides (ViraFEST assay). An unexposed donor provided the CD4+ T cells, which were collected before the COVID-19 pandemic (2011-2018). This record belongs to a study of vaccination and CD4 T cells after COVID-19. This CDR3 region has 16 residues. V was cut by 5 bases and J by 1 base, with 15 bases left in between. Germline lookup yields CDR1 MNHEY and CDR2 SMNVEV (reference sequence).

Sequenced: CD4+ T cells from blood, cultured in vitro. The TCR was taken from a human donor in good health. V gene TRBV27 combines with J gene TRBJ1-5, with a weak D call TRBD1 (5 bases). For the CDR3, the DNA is TGTGCCAGCAGTCCCGGGGGGGGTTTCAGCAATCAGCCCCAGCATTTT. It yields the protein CASSPGGGFSNQPQHF.